A single sample gave rise to the 17 T cell receptor beta chains below, sequenced in a study of cytomegalovirus exposure and HLA in healthy donors. The PCR used 60 Vbeta and 13 Jbeta primers. Sequenced by immunoSEQ multiplex PCR; TCRdb stores in-frame clones only, minus some. The table includes roughly 81,000 clones, roughly 73% detected once. The source material was PBMCs. These TCRs come from a boy between 10 and 17 years old in good health and CMV-seronegative.

There are a few counts of this clone. V gene TRBV6-5 combines with J gene TRBJ2-3; D is possibly TRBD2 (5 bases). CDR1 MNHEY and CDR2 SVGAGI come from the germline V gene. The V gene lost 2 bases and the J gene lost 3 bases, with 12 bases spanning the gap. This CDR3 contains 15 residues. As DNA, the CDR3 is TGTGCCAGCAGTTACGAGGGAGAGGGTACAGATACGCAGTATTTT. Translated, it gives CASSYEGEGTDTQYF.

This chain connects TRBV28 to TRBJ2-2; 7 nucleotides align to TRBD1. The germline V gene has CDR1 MDHEN and CDR2 SYDVKM. The length of the CDR3 is 15 residues. V lost 4 bases, J lost 7 bases, and 9 bases stayed unmatched. CDR3 loop: CASSSPGTANGELFF. The CDR3 DNA is TGTGCCAGCAGTTCACCCGGGACAGCAAACGGGGAGCTGTTTTTT.

This chain links TRBV6-4 with TRBJ2-5; D is unclear. The CDR3 has 17 amino acids. V shed 7 bases and J shed 1 base, with 22 bases lying between them. Per germline, CDR1 MRHNA and CDR2 SNTAGT. CDR3 in amino acids: CASNRRSPEHSQETQYF. The CDR3 region has the DNA TGTGCCAGCAACCGTAGATCCCCTGAACACAGCCAAGAGACCCAGTACTTC.

The rearrangement links TRBV6-5 to TRBJ1-4; D possibly corresponds to TRBD1 (5 bases). Per the germline V gene, CDR1 is MNHEY and CDR2 is SVGAGI. The CDR3 is 14 residues long. V lost 1 base and J 7 bases, leaving 10 bases between the germline ends. CDR3 region: CASSYLGDTEKLFF. CDR3 nucleotide sequence: TGTGCCAGCAGTTACTTAGGGGATACTGAAAAACTGTTTTTT.

V usage is TRBV27 and J usage is TRBJ2-3; D call uncertain. Trimming removed 6 bases from V and 1 base from J, with 5 bases in between. Germline CDR1 reads MNHEY; CDR2 reads SMNVEV (reference sequence). This CDR3 has 12 residues. CDR3 bases: TGTGCCAGCAGCACTCGCACAGATACGCAGTATTTT. This encodes CASSTRTDTQYF.

This clone was seen only a few times. This chain joins TRBV9 and TRBJ1-6, with D possibly matching TRBD1 (6 bases). CDR3 length: 13 amino acids. Per the germline V gene, CDR1 is SGDLS and CDR2 is YYNGEE. V was shortened by 7 bases and J by 10 bases, with 15 bases between the two germline ends. The CDR3 spells CASGGGARSPLHF. CDR3 coding DNA: TGTGCCAGCGGAGGGGGGGCGAGATCACCCCTCCACTTT.

The V call is TRBV30, the J call TRBJ1-2; 8 bases are a match to TRBD1. Germline V gene lookup returns CDR1 GTSNPN and CDR2 SVGIG (reference sequence). The CDR3 length is 17 residues. V was pared by 7 bases and J by 13 bases, with 29 bases of the junction left unmatched. The CDR3 nucleotides are TGTGCCTCCAGAAGGTCCCCAGGGAACAGGGGGGAAGTTGGGGGCACCTTC. Protein product: CASRRSPGNRGEVGGTF.

This clone was seen only once. V gene TRBV6-1 combines with J gene TRBJ1-6, with 8 positions matching TRBD1. Looked up from germline, CDR1 is MNHNS and CDR2 is SASEGT. Unmatched junction bases numbered 5, after V lost 0 bases and J lost 7 bases. This CDR3 spans 16 amino acids. CDR3 amino acids: CASSEAPGTGNSPLHF. CDR3 DNA: TGTGCCAGCAGTGAAGCGCCCGGGACAGGAAATTCACCCCTCCACTTT.

The chain has TRBV4-3 and TRBJ1-5; D gene unclear. V shed 0 bases and J shed 7 bases, with 7 bases lying between them. The length of the CDR3 is 13 residues. The germline V gene has CDR1 LGHNA and CDR2 YSLEER. The CDR3 sequence is CASSQDVSQPQHF. The CDR3, as DNA: TGCGCCAGCAGCCAAGATGTAAGCCAGCCCCAGCATTTT.

This clone appeared once. The V and J genes are TRBV5-6 and TRBJ2-7; D gene uncertain. The V gene's germline CDR1 is SGHDT and CDR2 YYEEEE. Trimming removed 0 bases from V and 0 bases from J, with 7 bases in between. This CDR3 has 14 amino acids. The CDR3 DNA reads as TGTGCCAGCAGCTTGGGAGTCTCCTCCTACGAGCAGTACTTC. As protein: CASSLGVSSYEQYF.

The chain employs TRBV30 and TRBJ1-2, with unresolved D. Per germline, CDR1 GTSNPN and CDR2 SVGIG (reference sequence). This CDR3 has 13 amino acids. The V gene lost 2 bases and the J gene lost 4 bases, with 11 bases spanning the gap. CDR3 region: CAWSLSNSYGYTF. DNA of the CDR3: TGTGCCTGGAGTCTCTCGAACAGCTATGGCTACACCTTC.

This chain links TRBV29-1 with TRBJ2-5, with D tentatively TRBD2 (5 bases). CDR1 is SQVTM and CDR2 is ANQGSEA in the germline V gene. V shed 3 bases and J shed 5 bases, with 7 bases lying between them. The CDR3 is 11 amino acids. CDR3 region: CSVDSGETQYF. CDR3 bases: TGCAGCGTTGACAGCGGCGAGACCCAGTACTTC.

The chain couples TRBV6-4 to TRBJ2-2; D is possibly TRBD2 (6 bases). Germline CDR1 is MRHNA and CDR2 is SNTAGT. Trimming stripped 4 bases from V and 7 bases from J, with 13 bases between. This CDR3 has 14 residues. DNA for the CDR3: TGTGCCAGCAGTGTACTAGCCCACGGCGGGGAGCTGTTTTTT. This gives the protein CASSVLAHGGELFF.

The chain has TRBV4-3 and TRBJ2-7, with a possible D match to TRBD1 (5 bases). The CDR3 runs 13 residues. CDR1 is LGHNA and CDR2 is YSLEER in the germline V gene. Trimming pared 0 bases from V and 7 bases from J, leaving 10 bases between. The CDR3, as DNA: TGCGCCAGCAGCCAAGACCGATCAGGGGAGCAGTACTTC. Amino acids: CASSQDRSGEQYF.

The chain uses TRBV5-4 and TRBJ2-3; 10 bases map to TRBD2. V trimming: 0 bases; J trimming: 0 bases; junction bases outside the gene matches: 1. Germline values: CDR1 SGHNT, CDR2 YYREEE (reference sequence). CDR3 length: 16 residues. In DNA, the CDR3 is TGTGCCAGCAGCTTGGTAGCGGGAGGAAGCACAGATACGCAGTATTTT. Translating it yields CASSLVAGGSTDTQYF.

This clone has only one observation. The J gene is TRBJ1-1, the V gene TRBV7-8, with 9 bases matching TRBD1. The CDR3 is made up of 17 amino acids. With 5 bases clipped from V and 6 bases from J, the junction kept 16 bases outside the gene matches. CDR1 SGHVS and CDR2 FQNEAQ come from the germline V gene. The CDR3 DNA sequence: TGTGCCAGCAGCGACGGGACAGGGCCTAGAGGTGGGGCTGAAGCTTTCTTT. Translated: CASSDGTGPRGGAEAFF.

This chain connects TRBV28 to TRBJ1-1; 7 bases are shared with TRBD1. Germline lookup yields CDR1 MDHEN and CDR2 SYDVKM. CDR3 length: 13 residues. V gave up 3 bases and J gave up 4 bases; unmatched junction bases: 2. The CDR3 DNA reads TGTGCCAGCAGTTTGAACAGGGGCACTGAAGCTTTCTTT. Encoded protein: CASSLNRGTEAFF.